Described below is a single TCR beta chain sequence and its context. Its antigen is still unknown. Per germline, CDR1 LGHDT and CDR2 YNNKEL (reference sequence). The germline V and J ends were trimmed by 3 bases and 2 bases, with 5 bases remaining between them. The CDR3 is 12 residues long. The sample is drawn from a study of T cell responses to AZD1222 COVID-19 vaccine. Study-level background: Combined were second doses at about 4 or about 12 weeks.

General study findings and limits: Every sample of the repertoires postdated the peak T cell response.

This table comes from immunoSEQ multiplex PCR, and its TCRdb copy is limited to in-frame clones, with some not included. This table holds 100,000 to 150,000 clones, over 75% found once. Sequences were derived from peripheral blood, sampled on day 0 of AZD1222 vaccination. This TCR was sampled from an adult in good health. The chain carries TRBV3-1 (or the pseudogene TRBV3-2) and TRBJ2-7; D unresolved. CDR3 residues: CASSHTAYEQYF. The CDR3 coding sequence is TGTGCCAGCAGCCACACCGCCTACGAGCAGTACTTC.